These T cell receptor beta chains were read from a single sample in a study of shared clonotypes between healthy human individuals. The assay was immunoSEQ multiplex PCR, and TCRdb's table has in-frame clones only and misses some. The sample carries around 1.5 million clones, 95% to 99% recorded once. Sequenced sample: naive CD4+ T cells sorted from blood. These receptors originate from a young man in good health. Both conserved end residues are part of each CDR3. A D gene is named only where the DNA matches it firmly. The listing skips clone size in some rows; elsewhere it reads once, few, many or a size class.

>TRBD1|once|TRBV19|TRBJ2-6
CASSRDRSLSGANVLTF
TGTGCCAGTAGCCGGGACAGGAGCCTCTCTGGGGCCAACGTCCTGACTTTC
>TRBD1|-|TRBV4-3|TRBJ1-3
CASSREFRGRFGSGNTIYF
TGCGCCAGCAGCCGAGAATTCAGGGGGCGCTTTGGTTCTGGAAACACCATATATTTT
>-|-|TRBV9|TRBJ1-1
CASSRGSQMNTEAFF
TGTGCCAGCAGCAGAGGTTCACAAATGAACACTGAAGCTTTCTTT
>TRBD2|-|TRBV5-1|TRBJ2-5
CASSPAGGSETQYF
TGCGCCAGCAGTCCAGCGGGAGGCTCAGAGACCCAGTACTTC
>TRBD2|once|TRBV11-2|TRBJ2-7
CASSLAWLAGIDYEQYF
TGTGCCAGCAGCTTAGCCTGGCTAGCGGGAATCGACTACGAGCAGTACTTC
>-|-|TRBV18|TRBJ1-3
CASSEITGTGNTIYF
TGTGCCAGCTCAGAAATCACAGGGACCGGAAACACCATATATTTT
>-|-|TRBV28|TRBJ1-2
CASSFRPSPMNGYTF
TGTGCCAGCAGTTTTAGACCGTCACCAATGAATGGCTACACCTTC
>TRBD1|-|TRBV4-1|TRBJ2-1
CASSLGQGPMGYNEQFF
TGCGCCAGCAGCCTAGGACAGGGCCCCATGGGGTACAATGAGCAGTTCTTC
>-|-|TRBV28|TRBJ1-5
CASTAGQNQPQHF
TGTGCCAGCACCGCCGGACAGAATCAGCCCCAGCATTTT
>-|-|TRBV28|TRBJ1-2
CASSFVGYGYTF
TGTGCCAGCAGTTTCGTGGGTTATGGCTACACCTTC
>-|-|TRBV9|TRBJ2-2
CASTDRPNTGELFF
TGTGCCAGCACCGACAGGCCAAACACCGGGGAGCTGTTTTTT
>-|-|TRBV7-2|TRBJ2-6
CASSPLIGKISGANVLTF
TGTGCCAGCAGCCCTTTAATCGGCAAGATCTCTGGGGCCAACGTCCTGACTTTC
>-|-|TRBV19|TRBJ2-3
CASNIGGAADTQYF
TGTGCCAGTAATATCGGGGGTGCCGCAGATACGCAGTATTTT
>-|-|TRBV2|TRBJ2-7
CASTDIRGEQYF
TGTGCCAGCACCGATATCCGGGGCGAGCAGTACTTC
>TRBD2|-|TRBV11-2|TRBJ2-1
CASSLGTSGNNEQFF
TGTGCCAGCAGCTTGGGGACTAGCGGGAACAATGAGCAGTTCTTC
>-|-|TRBV27|TRBJ2-7
CASSLNLGYEQYF
TGTGCCAGCAGTTTAAATCTTGGCTACGAGCAGTACTTC
>-|-|TRBV19|TRBJ2-6
CASRTAGANVLTF
TGTGCCAGTAGGACGGCTGGGGCCAACGTCCTGACTTTC
>TRBD2|-|TRBV27|TRBJ2-3
CASSLLGLADTDTQYF
TGTGCCAGCAGTTTATTGGGACTAGCGGACACAGATACGCAGTATTTT
>TRBD2|-|TRBV5-4|TRBJ2-1
CASSLVGRETYNEQFF
TGTGCCAGCAGCTTGGTCGGGCGGGAGACCTACAATGAGCAGTTCTTC
>-|-|TRBV10-3|TRBJ2-7
CAISDLAGSYEQYF
TGTGCCATCAGTGATTTGGCGGGTTCCTACGAGCAGTACTTC
>-|-|TRBV5-1|TRBJ2-7
CASSLEYLSYEQYF
TGCGCCAGCAGCTTGGAGTATTTAAGCTACGAGCAGTACTTC
>-|-|TRBV28|TRBJ2-1
CASSPGTKAGWQFF
TGTGCCAGCAGCCCCGGGACCAAAGCAGGTTGGCAGTTCTTC
>TRBD2|once|TRBV7-9|TRBJ2-4
CASSLADATSGIAKNIQYF
TGTGCCAGCAGCTTAGCGGATGCGACTAGCGGAATAGCCAAAAACATTCAGTACTTC
>-|-|TRBV15|TRBJ2-5
CATRTTQGGETQYF
TGTGCCACCCGGACAACTCAGGGCGGAGAGACCCAGTACTTC
>-|-|TRBV5-5|TRBJ2-5
CASRRRETQYF
TGTGCCAGCAGACGTCGGGAGACCCAGTACTTC
>-|once|TRBV7-9|TRBJ2-2
CASSRDYKSGELFF
TGTGCCAGCAGCCGGGATTATAAGTCCGGGGAGCTGTTTTTT
>-|-|TRBV6-4|TRBJ1-4
CASSGVGDEKLFF
TGTGCCAGCAGCGGAGTCGGGGATGAAAAACTGTTTTTT
>-|-|TRBV4-2|TRBJ1-4
CASSQVGADEKLFF
TGTGCCAGCAGCCAAGTGGGGGCGGATGAAAAACTGTTTTTT
>TRBD1|-|TRBV5-1|TRBJ2-7
CARRQGATYEQYF
TGCGCCAGAAGACAGGGGGCCACCTACGAGCAGTACTTC
>-|-|TRBV28|TRBJ2-7
CASSFSQPYEQYF
TGTGCCAGCAGTTTCTCACAACCCTACGAGCAGTACTTC
>-|-|TRBV13|TRBJ2-2
CASSLYGGELFF
TGTGCCAGCAGCTTATACGGCGGGGAGCTGTTTTTT
>TRBD2|-|TRBV7-2|TRBJ2-7
CASSLFLWREGGSYEQYF
TGTGCCAGCAGCTTGTTCCTTTGGCGGGAGGGTGGCTCCTACGAGCAGTACTTC